This T cell receptor beta chain was sequenced in a study of T cells in women clearing cervical HPV infection. Looking at the study overall: Blood came at first lesion visit for cases, post-clearance for controls. Only a few women had HLA typing results available.

Comment on this clone: Its antigen is not identified. Sequencing ends 3 residues short of the CDR3 end; the germline J gene provides the rest.

The CDR3 sequence is 12 residues long. The germline V gene has CDR1 MNHEY and CDR2 SVGEGT. The V gene lost 5 bases and the J gene lost 5 bases, with 7 bases spanning the gap. Sequencing was performed with immunoSEQ multiplex PCR; in TCRdb, only in-frame clones are kept and a portion is missing. The data include about 20,000 clones; the top ten clones carry 5%. Study-level findings and limits: TRBV6-7 abundance was lower in cases than controls (around 0.1% versus 0.15%). It is unknown whether associations predate infection; no effector/memory or HPV-specific sorting.

This TCR derives from a woman aged 18 to 69 with a cervical HPV16 infection that either progressed to CIN3+ or cleared (not recorded which). Sequencing input: blood buffy coat. The rearrangement uses TRBV6-2 or TRBV6-3 and TRBJ2-1; D is ambiguous. CDR3 DNA, as far as it was read: TGTGCCAGCAGTGGGCGAAACAATGAG. Its translation is CASSGRNNE. The whole CDR3 sequence is CASSGRNNEQFF.